This T cell receptor beta chain was observed in a study of T cell changes during pregnancy in multiple sclerosis. Sequencing was performed with immunoSEQ multiplex PCR; in TCRdb, only in-frame clones are kept and a portion is missing. This table has around 35,000 clones, 85% to 95% appearing once. From germline, CDR1 is SGHRS and CDR2 YFSETQ. The CDR3 runs 15 residues. The V end lost 6 bases, the J end lost 0 bases, and 15 bases lay between the germline ends. This clone appeared a single time. The clonotype was recovered from a female donor in good health, enrolled as a control in a pregnancy study. Sample: CD4+ T cells from peripheral blood mononuclear cells, taken in the third trimester of pregnancy. The chain joins TRBV5-1 to TRBJ1-1; tentative D call: TRBD1 (6 bases). The CDR3 DNA sequence: TGCGCCAGCAAAGGGGGGGAAAGAATGAACACTGAAGCTTTCTTT. Translated, it gives CASKGGERMNTEAFF.